This TCR beta chain was recovered during a study of human T cells and chemical hapten exposure. Study at large: 2% DPC applied to a roughly 2 cm by roughly 2 cm arm area sensitized donors.

TCRdb independently ran MiXCR on the RACE reads; one entry per CDR3 protein. The table lists tens of thousands of distinct CDR3 sequences, 8% to 10% of them singletons. Many counts were recorded for this clonotype. No antigen is known for it. Notes on the study in general: Clustering by CDR3 similarity yielded significantly more large clusters from expanded TCRs than controls.

The time point here: pre-sensitization, week 0. This sample's treatment: therapeutic diphenylcyclopropenone sensitization with weekly scalp DPC. Investigators collected blood before applying each patch test. Non-pregnant alopecia patients aged 18 to 70, suitable for DPC therapy. The material sequenced was whole blood, taken in connection with sensitization to the hapten diphenylcyclopropenone (DPC). This sequence was found in a woman between 40 and 50 years old with alopecia areata. Some clones in this sample may be carry-over from other donors' samples.

The CDR3 sequence is CASSKVRGLAGGRSSYNEQFF. The CDR3 DNA is TGTGCCAGCAGCAAAGTAAGAGGACTAGCGGGGGGTCGCAGCTCCTACAATGAGCAGTTCTTC. The chain has TRBV21-1 and TRBJ2-1; the tabulated D call, TRBD2, remains unverified against the DNA. TRBV21-1 is designated a pseudogene. The CDR3 is 21 residues long.